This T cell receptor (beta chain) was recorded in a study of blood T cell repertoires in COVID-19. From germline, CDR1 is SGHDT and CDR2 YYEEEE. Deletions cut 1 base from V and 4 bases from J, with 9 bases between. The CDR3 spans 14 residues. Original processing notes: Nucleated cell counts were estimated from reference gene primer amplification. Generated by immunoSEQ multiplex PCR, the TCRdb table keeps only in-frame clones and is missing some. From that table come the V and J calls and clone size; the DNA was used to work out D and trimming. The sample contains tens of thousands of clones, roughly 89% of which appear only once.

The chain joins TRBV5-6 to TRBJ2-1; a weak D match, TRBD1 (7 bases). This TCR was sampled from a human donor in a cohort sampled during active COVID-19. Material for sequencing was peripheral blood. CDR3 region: CASSLQGGYNEQFF. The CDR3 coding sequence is TGTGCCAGCAGCTTGCAGGGGGGTTACAATGAGCAGTTCTTC.